This is a list of T cell receptor beta chains from one sample in a study of cytomegalovirus exposure and HLA in healthy donors. Sequencing was performed with immunoSEQ multiplex PCR; in TCRdb, only in-frame clones are kept and a portion is missing. The sample contains fewer than 45,000 clones, around 70% of which appear only once. Sequenced sample: PBMCs. The receptors were sampled from a woman aged 30 to 39 in good health and CMV-seronegative. Both conserved end residues are part of each CDR3. Fields, in order: J gene, clone size, V gene, D gene, CDR3 protein, CDR3 DNA. D genes are given only for firm matches. Only some rows state a clone size, as once, few, many or a class for expanded clones.

j_gene: TRBJ1-2; abundance: NA; v_gene: TRBV6-5; d_gene: TRBD1; CDR3aa: CASTRQGDGYTF; CDR3nt: TGTGCCAGCACCCGACAGGGAGATGGCTACACCTTC
j_gene: TRBJ2-7; abundance: NA; v_gene: TRBV28; d_gene: TRBD2; CDR3aa: CASSLSPLAGGRVFLPYEQYF; CDR3nt: TGTGCCAGCAGTTTATCCCCCCTAGCGGGGGGCCGGGTATTCCTCCCCTACGAGCAGTACTTC
j_gene: TRBJ2-5; abundance: NA; v_gene: TRBV5-1; d_gene: NA; CDR3aa: CASSLMGGLGETQYF; CDR3nt: TGCGCCAGCAGCTTGATGGGGGGGCTTGGAGAGACCCAGTACTTC
j_gene: TRBJ2-7; abundance: NA; v_gene: TRBV5-1; d_gene: TRBD1; CDR3aa: CASSPRSKTGKGYEQYF; CDR3nt: TGCGCCAGCAGCCCACGTTCCAAGACAGGGAAAGGTTACGAGCAGTACTTC
j_gene: TRBJ2-5; abundance: once; v_gene: TRBV29-1; d_gene: TRBD2; CDR3aa: CSVDPSGAGRETQYF; CDR3nt: TGCAGCGTTGATCCTAGCGGGGCCGGGCGGGAGACCCAGTACTTC
j_gene: TRBJ2-5; abundance: NA; v_gene: TRBV7-9; d_gene: NA; CDR3aa: CASSSTRGQETQYF; CDR3nt: TGTGCCAGCAGCTCAACACGGGGCCAAGAGACCCAGTACTTC
j_gene: TRBJ1-4; abundance: NA; v_gene: TRBV11-2; d_gene: NA; CDR3aa: CASSFGTPWREKLFF; CDR3nt: TGTGCCAGCAGCTTCGGGACACCTTGGAGAGAAAAACTGTTTTTT
j_gene: TRBJ2-1; abundance: NA; v_gene: TRBV7-3; d_gene: NA; CDR3aa: CASSAYGNEQFF; CDR3nt: TGTGCCAGCAGCGCCTATGGCAATGAGCAGTTCTTC
j_gene: TRBJ1-5; abundance: once; v_gene: TRBV7-2; d_gene: NA; CDR3aa: CASSFESLRPQHF; CDR3nt: TGTGCCAGCAGCTTTGAGTCGCTTAGACCCCAGCATTTT
j_gene: TRBJ1-1; abundance: NA; v_gene: TRBV28; d_gene: NA; CDR3aa: CASSLAIQGTIEAFF; CDR3nt: TGTGCCAGCAGTTTGGCGATACAGGGAACTATTGAAGCTTTCTTT
j_gene: TRBJ1-5; abundance: NA; v_gene: TRBV6-5; d_gene: NA; CDR3aa: CASRPAPSQPQHF; CDR3nt: TGTGCCAGCAGACCCGCGCCGAGCCAGCCCCAGCATTTT
j_gene: TRBJ2-7; abundance: NA; v_gene: TRBV28; d_gene: NA; CDR3aa: CASKEEGAYEQYF; CDR3nt: TGTGCCAGCAAGGAGGAAGGCGCCTACGAGCAGTACTTC
j_gene: TRBJ1-4; abundance: NA; v_gene: TRBV10-3; d_gene: NA; CDR3aa: CAIRDSQDEKLFF; CDR3nt: TGTGCCATCCGGGACTCTCAAGATGAAAAACTGTTTTTT
j_gene: TRBJ1-1; abundance: few; v_gene: TRBV29-1; d_gene: NA; CDR3aa: CSVARGGTEAFF; CDR3nt: TGCAGCGTTGCTAGGGGGGGGACTGAAGCTTTCTTT